This TCR beta chain was obtained from a study of technical replicates of blood from several donors. Trimming cost V 4 bases and J 0 bases; bases outside gene matches: 6. The CDR3 is made up of 15 amino acids. From germline, CDR1 is MNHNS and CDR2 SASEGT. Libraries were prepared by immunoSEQ multiplex PCR; TCRdb keeps only in-frame clonotypes and omits some of them. The sample yields over 65,000 clones, 94% seen once. Material: T cells isolated from PBMCs. The chain joins TRBV6-1 to TRBJ2-7; TRBD1 matches at 7 bases. The clonotype originates from a human donor in good health. This chain's CDR3 is CASSVGTANSYEQYF. For the CDR3, the DNA is TGTGCCAGCAGTGTCGGGACAGCTAACTCCTACGAGCAGTACTTC.